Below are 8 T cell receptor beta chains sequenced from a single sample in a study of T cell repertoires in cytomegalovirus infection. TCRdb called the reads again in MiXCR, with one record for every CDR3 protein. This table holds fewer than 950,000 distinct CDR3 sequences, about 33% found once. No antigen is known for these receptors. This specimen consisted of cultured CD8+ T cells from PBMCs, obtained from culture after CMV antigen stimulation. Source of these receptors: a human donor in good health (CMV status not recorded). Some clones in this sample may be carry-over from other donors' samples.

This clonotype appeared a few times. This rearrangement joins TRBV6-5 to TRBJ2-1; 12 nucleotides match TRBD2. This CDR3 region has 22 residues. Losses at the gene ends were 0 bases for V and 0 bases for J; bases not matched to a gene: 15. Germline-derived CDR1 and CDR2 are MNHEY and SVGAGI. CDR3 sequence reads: CASSYSGLAGRMSSSSYNEQFF. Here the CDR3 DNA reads TGTGCCAGCAGTTACTCGGGACTAGCGGGTCGGATGTCCTCCAGCTCCTACAATGAGCAGTTCTTC.

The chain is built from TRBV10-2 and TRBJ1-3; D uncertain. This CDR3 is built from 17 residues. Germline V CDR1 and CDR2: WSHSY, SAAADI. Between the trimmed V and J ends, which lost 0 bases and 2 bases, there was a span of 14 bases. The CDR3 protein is CASSESVMADAGNTIYF. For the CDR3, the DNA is TGCGCCAGCAGTGAGTCAGTTATGGCAGACGCTGGAAACACCATATATTTT.

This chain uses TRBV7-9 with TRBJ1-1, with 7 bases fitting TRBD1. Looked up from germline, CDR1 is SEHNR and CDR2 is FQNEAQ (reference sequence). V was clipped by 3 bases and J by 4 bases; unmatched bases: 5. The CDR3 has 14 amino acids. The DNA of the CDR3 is TGTGCCAGCAGCTTTACAGGGGACGGCACTGAAGCTTTCTTT. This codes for CASSFTGDGTEAFF.

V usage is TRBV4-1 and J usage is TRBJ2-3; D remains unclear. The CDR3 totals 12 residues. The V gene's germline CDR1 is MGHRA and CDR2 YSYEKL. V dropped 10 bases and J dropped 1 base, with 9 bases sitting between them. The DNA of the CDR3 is TGCGCCACCGGGTGGGGCACAGATACGCAGTATTTT. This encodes CATGWGTDTQYF.

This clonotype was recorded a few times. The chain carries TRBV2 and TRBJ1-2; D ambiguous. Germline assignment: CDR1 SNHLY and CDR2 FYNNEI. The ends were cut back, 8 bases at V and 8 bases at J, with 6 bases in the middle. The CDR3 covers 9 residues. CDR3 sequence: CASPEGYTF. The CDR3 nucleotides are TGTGCCAGCCCCGAGGGCTACACCTTC.

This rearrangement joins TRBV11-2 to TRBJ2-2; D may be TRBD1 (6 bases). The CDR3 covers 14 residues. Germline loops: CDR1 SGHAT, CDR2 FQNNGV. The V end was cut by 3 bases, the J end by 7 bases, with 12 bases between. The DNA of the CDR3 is TGTGCCAGCAGCTTCGGGACACCCAGCGGGGAGCTGTTTTTT. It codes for CASSFGTPSGELFF.

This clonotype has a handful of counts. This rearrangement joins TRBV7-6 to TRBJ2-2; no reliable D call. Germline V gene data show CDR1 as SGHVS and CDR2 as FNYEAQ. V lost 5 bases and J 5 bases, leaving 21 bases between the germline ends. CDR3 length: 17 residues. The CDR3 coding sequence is TGTGCCAGCAGCCCCCGCCGGTTCTCTTCAATGACCGGGGAGCTGTTTTTT. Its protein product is CASSPRRFSSMTGELFF. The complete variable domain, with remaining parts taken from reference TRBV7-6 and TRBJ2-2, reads GAGVSQSPRYKVTKRGQDVALRCDPISGHVSLYWYRQALGQGPEFLTYFNYEAQQDKSGLPNDRFSAERPEGSISTLTIQRTEQRDSAMYRCASSPRRFSSMTGELFFGEGSRLTVL.

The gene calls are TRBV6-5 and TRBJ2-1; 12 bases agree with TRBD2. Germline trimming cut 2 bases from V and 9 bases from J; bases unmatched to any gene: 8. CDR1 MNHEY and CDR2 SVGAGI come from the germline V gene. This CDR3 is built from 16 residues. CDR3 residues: CASSYLAGGPGGEQFF. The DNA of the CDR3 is TGTGCCAGCAGTTACCTAGCGGGGGGGCCGGGCGGTGAGCAGTTCTTC.